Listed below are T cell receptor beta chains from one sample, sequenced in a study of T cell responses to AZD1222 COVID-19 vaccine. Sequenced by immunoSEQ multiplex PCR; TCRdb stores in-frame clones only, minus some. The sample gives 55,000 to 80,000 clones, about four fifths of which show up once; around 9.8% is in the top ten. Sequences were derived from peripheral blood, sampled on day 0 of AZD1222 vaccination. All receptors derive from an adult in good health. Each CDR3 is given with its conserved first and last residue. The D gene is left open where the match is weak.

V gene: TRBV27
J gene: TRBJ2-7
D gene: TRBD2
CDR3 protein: CASSRDYPQFKISYEQYF

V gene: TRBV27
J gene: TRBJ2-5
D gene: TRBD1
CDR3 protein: CASSLSGTGIETQYF

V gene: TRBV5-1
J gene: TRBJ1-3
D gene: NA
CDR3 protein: CASSSTQGMNTIYF

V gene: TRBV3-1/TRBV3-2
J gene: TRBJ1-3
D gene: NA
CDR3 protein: CASSQDTGTGNTIYF

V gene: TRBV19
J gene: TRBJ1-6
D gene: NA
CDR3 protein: CASRGFGDSPLHF

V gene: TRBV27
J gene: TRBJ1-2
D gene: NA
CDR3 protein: CASSLLSRGKRGYTF

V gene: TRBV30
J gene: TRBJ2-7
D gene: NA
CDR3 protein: CAWSVTGYEQYF

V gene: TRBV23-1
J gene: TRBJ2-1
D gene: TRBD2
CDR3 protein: CASRLRKGGGQYNEQFF

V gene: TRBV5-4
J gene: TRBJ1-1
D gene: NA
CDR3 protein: CASSLVAANTEAFF

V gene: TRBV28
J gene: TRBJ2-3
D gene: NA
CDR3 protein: CASSSQNPDTQYF

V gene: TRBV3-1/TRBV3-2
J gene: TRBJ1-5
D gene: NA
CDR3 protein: CASRRVRGRGNQPQHF

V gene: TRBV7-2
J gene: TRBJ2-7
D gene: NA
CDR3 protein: CASSLKTVTYEQYF

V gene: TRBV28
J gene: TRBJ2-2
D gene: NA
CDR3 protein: CASSSNSRTRNTGELFF

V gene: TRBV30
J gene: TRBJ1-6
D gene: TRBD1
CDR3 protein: CAGRLRDRNSPLHF

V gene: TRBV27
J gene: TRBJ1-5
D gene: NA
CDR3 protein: CASSFEGQPQHF

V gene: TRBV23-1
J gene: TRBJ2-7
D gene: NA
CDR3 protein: CASSPREHPREQYF

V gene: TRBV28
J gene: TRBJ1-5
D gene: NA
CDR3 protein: CASSLWARGLQPQHF

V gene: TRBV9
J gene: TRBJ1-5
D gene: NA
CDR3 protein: CASSVWGAGQPQHF

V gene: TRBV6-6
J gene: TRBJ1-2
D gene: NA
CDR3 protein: CASSYGGEGHGYTF

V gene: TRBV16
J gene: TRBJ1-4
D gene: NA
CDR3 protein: CASSQSRETKVFF

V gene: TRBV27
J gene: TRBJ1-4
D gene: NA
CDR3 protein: CASSLGQGNEKLFF

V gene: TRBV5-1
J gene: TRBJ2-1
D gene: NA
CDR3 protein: CASSLAASRYNEQFF

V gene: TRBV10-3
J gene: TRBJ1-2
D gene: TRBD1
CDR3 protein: CAITEWGTATNYGYTF

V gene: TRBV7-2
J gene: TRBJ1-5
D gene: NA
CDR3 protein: CASSPGTGQPQHF

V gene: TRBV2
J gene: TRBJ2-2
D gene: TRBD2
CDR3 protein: CASSEGTRTGELFF

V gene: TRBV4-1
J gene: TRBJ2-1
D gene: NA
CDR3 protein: CASSQDWRSYNEQFF

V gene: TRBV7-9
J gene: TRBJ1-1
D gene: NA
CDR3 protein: CASSLTTVNTEAFF

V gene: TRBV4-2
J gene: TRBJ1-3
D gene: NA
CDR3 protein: CASSQDHGSSGNTIYF

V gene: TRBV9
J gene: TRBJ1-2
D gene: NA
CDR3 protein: CASSVTPDGGYTF

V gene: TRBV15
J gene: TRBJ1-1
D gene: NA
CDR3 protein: CATSRDVTGAEAFF

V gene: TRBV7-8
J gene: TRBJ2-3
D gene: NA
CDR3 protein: CASSPRRLSTDTQYF

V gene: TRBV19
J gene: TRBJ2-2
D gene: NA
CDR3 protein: CASPDANTGELFF

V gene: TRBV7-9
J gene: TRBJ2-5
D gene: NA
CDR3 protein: CASSFQRGETQYF

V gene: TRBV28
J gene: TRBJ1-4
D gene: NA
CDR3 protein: CASSFDLRDEKLFF

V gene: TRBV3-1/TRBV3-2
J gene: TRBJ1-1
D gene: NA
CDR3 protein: CASSQDKSQGPSTEAFF

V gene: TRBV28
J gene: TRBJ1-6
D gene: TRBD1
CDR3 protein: CASTTGAAGFSPLHF

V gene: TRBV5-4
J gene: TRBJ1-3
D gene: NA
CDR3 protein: CASSPRAGDGNTIYF

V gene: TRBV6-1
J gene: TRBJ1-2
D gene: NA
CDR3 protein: CASSDGGTTNYGYTF

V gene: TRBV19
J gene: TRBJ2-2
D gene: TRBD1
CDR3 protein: CASSIGTGVAGELFF

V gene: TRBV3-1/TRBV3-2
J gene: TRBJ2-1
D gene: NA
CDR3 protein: CASSPTVNILDNEQFF

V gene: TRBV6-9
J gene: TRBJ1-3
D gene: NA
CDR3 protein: CASRPGWTEGSGNTIYF

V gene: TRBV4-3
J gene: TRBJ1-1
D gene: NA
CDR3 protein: CASSQVSFRQPNTEAFF

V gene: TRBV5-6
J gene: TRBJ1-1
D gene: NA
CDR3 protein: CASSLVRGGSESTEAFF

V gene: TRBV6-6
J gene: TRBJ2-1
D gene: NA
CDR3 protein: CASRPRTGAAYNEQFF

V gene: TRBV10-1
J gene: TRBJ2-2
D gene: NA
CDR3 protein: CASRQNLNTGELFF